This T cell receptor (beta chain) derives from a study of follicular helper T cells after annual influenza vaccination. Study conclusions and caveats: Most later recoveries of Day 7 ICOS+CD38+ clones were ICOS-CD38- cTfh.

To note about this clone: Its specificity is unknown.

Time point reported: 2015-2016 season, 7 days after influenza vaccination. Adults received seasonal inactivated influenza vaccine, with sorted blood CD4 subsets sequenced before and after. Vaccine contraindications, substance abuse, HIV/AIDS, active malignancy and active illness excluded donors. Method: immunoSEQ multiplex PCR; TCRdb's copy keeps in-frame clones and lacks some. The sample has roughly 9,700 clones, less than 85% seen once. This CDR3 contains 14 residues. Trimming took 3 bases from V and 1 from J, leaving 7 bases between them. Per germline, CDR1 GTSNPN and CDR2 SVGIG (reference sequence).

Source: CXCR5- memory CD4+ T cells sorted from blood, taken 7 days after influenza vaccination. The TCR comes from an adult who received the influenza vaccine. The chain combines TRBV30 with TRBJ2-6, with TRBD1 as a possible D gene (6 bases). The chain's CDR3 is CAWRGGSGANVLTF. The CDR3 nucleotides are TGTGCCTGGAGAGGGGGTTCTGGGGCCAACGTCCTGACTTTC.